Listed here are 12 T cell receptor beta chains from one sample, sequenced in a study of a mutant IDH1 vaccine in newly diagnosed glioma. Sequenced by immunoSEQ multiplex PCR; TCRdb stores in-frame clones only, minus some. The repertoire holds about 50,000 clones, with around 80% as singletons. Stated time point: week 5, during vaccination. Doses of 300 ug of mutant IDH1 20-mer peptide were given with topical imiquimod. Their cognate antigens are unknown. This specimen consisted of PBMCs, obtained from a glioma patient whose treatment included an IDH1 peptide vaccine. These receptor sequences come from a middle-aged man with glioma.

The chain carries TRBV6-5 and TRBJ2-1; perhaps D is TRBD1 or TRBD2 (5 bases each). V was trimmed by 4 bases and J by 2 bases, leaving 9 bases between them. This CDR3 has 14 amino acids. Per the germline V gene, CDR1 is MNHEY and CDR2 is SVGAGI. The CDR3 reads CASSSRGAYNEQFF. The CDR3 DNA is TGTGCCAGCAGTTCTAGGGGAGCCTACAATGAGCAGTTCTTC.

The CDR3 nucleotides are TGTGCCAGCTCACCACCCCATCGGGGGGCCGCCACCGGGGAGCTGTTTTTT. It translates to CASSPPHRGAATGELFF. The gene calls are TRBV18 and TRBJ2-2; D is possibly TRBD2 (7 bases). Deletions cut 0 bases from V and 4 bases from J, with 15 bases between. The CDR3 has 17 amino acids. Germline loops: CDR1 KGHSH, CDR2 LQKENI.

The rearrangement joins TRBV5-1 to TRBJ1-5, with TRBD1 as a possible D gene (6 bases). Germline assignment: CDR1 SGHRS and CDR2 YFSETQ. V lost 1 base and J 4 bases, leaving 9 bases between the germline ends. The CDR3 totals 14 residues. The CDR3: CASSLTGLNQPQHF. The CDR3 nucleotides read TGCGCCAGCAGCTTGACAGGGCTAAATCAGCCCCAGCATTTT.

Of note for this clone: This specimen includes other DNA sequences encoding the same CDR3. This chain joins TRBV5-1 and TRBJ2-7, with D unclear. Germline loops: CDR1 SGHRS, CDR2 YFSETQ. V dropped 2 bases and J dropped 3 bases, with 3 bases sitting between them. This CDR3 is built from 11 residues. The CDR3: CASSLNYEQYF. In nucleotides, the CDR3 is TGCGCCAGCAGCTTAAACTACGAGCAGTACTTC.

V is TRBV6-6 and J is TRBJ2-1, with 7 positions matching TRBD2. The germline CDR1 and CDR2 sequences are MNHNY and SVGAGI (reference sequence). The length of the CDR3 is 14 residues. V gave up 6 bases and J gave up 4 bases; unmatched junction bases: 6. The CDR3 region has the DNA TGTGCCAGCAGCCCTCAGGGAGGGTACAATGAGCAGTTCTTC. Translated: CASSPQGGYNEQFF.

The chain is built from TRBV14 and TRBJ1-1; D is perhaps TRBD1 (5 bases). The V end lost 1 base, the J end lost 1 base, and 10 bases lay between the germline ends. The CDR3 spans 15 residues. Germline CDR1 and CDR2: SGHDN and FVKESK. The CDR3 DNA sequence: TGTGCCAGCAGCCAAGGGATGGGGGGGAACACTGAAGCTTTCTTT. It translates to CASSQGMGGNTEAFF.

This chain connects TRBV5-8 to TRBJ1-3, with unresolved D. CDR1 is SGHTS, CDR2 YDEGEE, per germline. The CDR3 covers 15 residues. V was clipped by 2 bases and J by 0 bases, with 9 bases between them. The CDR3 loop is CASSFPVLSGNTIYF. In DNA form, the CDR3 reads TGTGCCAGCAGCTTCCCCGTCCTCTCTGGAAACACCATATATTTT.

This sequence joins TRBV6-5 and TRBJ2-7; unclear D gene. Trimming removed 8 bases from V and 3 bases from J, with 11 bases in between. The CDR3 runs 12 residues. In germline, CDR1 is MNHEY, CDR2 SVGAGI. The CDR3 DNA follows: TGTGCCAGCTCAAGTCCCCTCTACGAGCAGTACTTC. Protein: CASSSPLYEQYF.

This clone was observed once. This chain uses TRBV9 with TRBJ2-2; D not certain. Germline V CDR1 and CDR2: SGDLS, YYNGEE. The CDR3 covers 14 residues. V lost 0 bases and J 7 bases, leaving 10 bases between the germline ends. The CDR3 DNA reads as TGTGCCAGCAGCGTAGAGGGTACCCACGGGGAGCTGTTTTTT. Protein sequence: CASSVEGTHGELFF.

This clone was counted only a few times. The CDR3 loop is CASSLFSGGRDEQFF. The CDR3 bases are TGTGCCAGCAGCTTATTCTCAGGGGGAAGGGATGAGCAGTTCTTC. The V call is TRBV7-3, the J call TRBJ2-1; 7 nucleotides agree with TRBD1. With 2 bases clipped from V and 8 bases from J, the junction kept 9 bases outside the gene matches. The length of the CDR3 is 15 residues. The germline V gene has CDR1 SGHTA and CDR2 FQGTGA.

There are a few counts of this clone. The chain is built from TRBV11-2 and TRBJ2-5; no reliable D call. Germline values: CDR1 SGHAT, CDR2 FQNNGV. This CDR3 is built from 13 residues. The V end lost 3 bases, the J end lost 4 bases, and 9 bases lay between the germline ends. The CDR3 DNA reads as TGTGCCAGCAGCTTTAAGAGTACAGAGACCCAGTACTTC. This encodes CASSFKSTETQYF. Filled out from reference TRBV11-2 and TRBJ2-5, the complete variable domain reads EAGVAQSPRYKIIEKRQSVAFWCNPISGHATLYWYQQILGQGPKLLIQFQNNGVVDDSQLPKDRFSAERLKGVDSTLKIQPAKLEDSAVYLCASSFKSTETQYFGPGTRLLVL.

This clone has only a few counts. The chain employs TRBV30 and TRBJ1-1; D is ambiguous. With 1 base removed from V and 0 bases from J, the gap between germline ends came to 6 bases. CDR1 is GTSNPN and CDR2 is SVGIG in the germline V gene (reference sequence). This CDR3 spans 13 amino acids. The CDR3, as DNA: TGTGCCTGGAGTGGGATCCTGAACACTGAAGCTTTCTTT. This gives the protein CAWSGILNTEAFF.